These 18 T cell receptor beta chains originate from one sample sequenced in a study of prognosis after radiotherapy for stage I lung cancer. CDR3 of TCR beta was amplified from genomic DNA via a two-round multiplex PCR. TRBV and TRBJ genes each had their own specific primers in first-round PCR. From the multiplex PCR reads, TCRdb called clonotypes with MiXCR, one entry per CDR3 protein. In the table there are approximately 20,000 distinct CDR3 sequences, about 26% of which are singletons. The source material was PBMCs, sampled before or after stereotactic body radiation therapy (not recorded which). Receptor source: a donor of 50 years or more with non-small cell lung cancer.

For this clonotype: An end of the junction does not agree with germline; a read error may underlie this. The gene calls are TRBV6-1 and TRBJ2-1; D is undetermined. Germline values: CDR1 MNHNS, CDR2 SASEGT. The length of the CDR3 is 17 residues. Written as DNA, the CDR3 is TGTTCCAGCAGCGCCGGTCGCGGCCTAAGCTCCTACAATGAGCAGTTCTTC. It yields the protein CSSSAGRGLSSYNEQFF.

This clonotype was counted at least ten times. One end of the junction varies from germline; a read error may be responsible. The chain carries TRBV5-1 and TRBJ2-3; no reliable D call. This CDR3 is built from 14 residues. Germline CDR1 SGHRS, CDR2 YFSETQ. The CDR3 loop is CAGSSATSTDTQYF. CDR3 sequence (DNA): TGCGCCGGCAGCTCGGCGACGAGCACAGATACGCAGTATTTT.

This clonotype was recorded at least ten times. The rearrangement joins TRBV5-1 to TRBJ1-5; D uncertain. CDR1 SGHRS and CDR2 YFSETQ come from the germline V gene. V gave up 1 base and J gave up 7 bases, with 15 bases separating them. The CDR3 extends over 15 amino acids. In nucleotides, the CDR3 is TGCGCCAGCAGCTTGTACGGATTGCGAAGCCAGCCCCAGCATTTT. It specifies CASSLYGLRSQPQHF.

With respect to this clonotype: At one boundary the junction diverges from the germline segment, which might be a read error. The chain recombines TRBV28 with TRBJ1-6; 7 positions match TRBD1. Germline V gene lookup returns CDR1 MDHEN and CDR2 SYDVKM. The CDR3 extends over 11 amino acids. The CDR3 region is CAARQGPPLQF. As DNA, the CDR3 is TGTGCCGCCAGACAGGGCCCACCCCTCCAATTT.

This clonotype was seen many times. The genes are TRBV5-1 and TRBJ2-3; D is unresolved. Germline V lookup: CDR1 SGHRS, CDR2 YFSETQ. Deletions cut 1 base from V and 2 bases from J, with 8 bases between. The CDR3 spans 14 residues. The DNA for the CDR3 is TGCGCCAGCAGCTTGCGGGTTGACACAGATACGCAGTATTTT. Translating gives CASSLRVDTDTQYF.

There are many counts of this clonotype. The rearrangement uses TRBV30 and TRBJ2-6; perhaps D is TRBD1 or TRBD2 (6 bases each). Germline V gene lookup returns CDR1 GTSNPN and CDR2 SVGIG (reference sequence). The CDR3 spans 17 residues. Trimming shortened V by 1 base and J by 0 bases, and 13 bases separated the two germline ends. CDR3 in amino acids: CAWSAGGHLSGANVLTF. CDR3 in DNA: TGTGCCTGGAGTGCCGGGGGACACCTCTCTGGGGCCAACGTCCTGACTTTC. The complete variable domain, with remaining parts taken from reference TRBV30 and TRBJ2-6, reads SQTIHQWPATLVQPVGSPLSLECTVEGTSNPNLYWYRQAAGRGLQLLFYSVGIGQISSEVPQNLSASRPQDRQFILSSKKLLLSDSGFYLCAWSAGGHLSGANVLTFGAGSRLTVL.

J is TRBJ1-1 and V is TRBV5-1; D unclear. Germline CDR1 and CDR2: SGHRS and YFSETQ. Trimming removed 6 bases at V and 0 bases at J, with 9 bases between. The CDR3 contains 13 residues. The CDR3 protein is CASTGVMNTEAFF. For the CDR3, the DNA is TGCGCCAGCACGGGTGTGATGAACACTGAAGCTTTCTTT.

Ten or more counts support this clonotype. V and J are TRBV6-2 or TRBV6-3 and TRBJ1-6; unclear D gene. The V gene's germline CDR1 is MNHEY and CDR2 SVGEGT. The CDR3 runs 16 residues. With 8 bases removed from V and 7 bases from J, the gap between germline ends came to 21 bases. Here the CDR3 reads CASSSMVSLGNSPLHF. In DNA, the CDR3 is TGTGCCAGCTCTTCGATGGTATCGTTAGGGAATTCACCCCTCCACTTT.

In this sample, this clonotype turned up a few times. Just one base apart from a much larger clone, this may be a read error. V usage is TRBV5-5 and J usage is TRBJ1-2, with unresolved D. Germline V gene data show CDR1 as SGHKS and CDR2 as YYEKEE (reference sequence). This CDR3 is built from 12 residues. Deletions cut 7 bases from V and 4 bases from J, with 11 bases between. CDR3 coding DNA: TGTGCCAGCGGCATTGGACTCTATGGCTACACCTTC. This encodes CASGIGLYGYTF.

This clonotype was picked up many times. This chain joins TRBV3-1 and TRBJ1-1; the D is unclear. Trimming stripped 2 bases from V and 6 bases from J, with 10 bases between. The CDR3 sequence is 13 residues long. CDR1 is LGHDT and CDR2 is YNNKEL in the germline V gene (reference sequence). The CDR3 region is CASSQLVSAEAFF. The CDR3 nucleotides are TGTGCCAGCAGCCAATTGGTTTCAGCTGAAGCTTTCTTT.

The count of this clonotype is one. At one end the junction does not follow the germline gene, possibly because of a read error. The genes are TRBV7-2 and TRBJ2-2; a weak D match, TRBD2 (6 bases). Germline-derived CDR1 and CDR2 are SGHTA and FQGNSA. The CDR3 consists of 17 residues. CDR3 in DNA: TGTGCCAGCATCAATCGTAGGACAAGGGGCTTTGGCGGGGAGCTTTTTTTT. It codes for CASINRRTRGFGGELFF.

This clonotype was observed at least ten times. This may come from a read error, since a much larger clone is one base off. The rearrangement joins TRBV20-1 to TRBJ2-1, with 8 bases aligning to TRBD2. Losses at the gene ends were 5 bases for V and 12 bases for J; bases not matched to a gene: 18. CDR1 is DFQATT and CDR2 is SNEGSKA in the germline V gene (reference sequence). This CDR3 contains 15 residues. The CDR3 DNA reads as TGCAGTGCTGCCTCCGGGACTAGTGGGTTTGAGGGGCAGTTCTTC. Residues: CSAASGTSGFEGQFF.

This clonotype came up many times. The chain carries TRBV2 and TRBJ1-3; TRBD1 matches 8 bases. The CDR3 consists of 12 residues. In germline, CDR1 is SNHLY, CDR2 FYNNEI. V was pared by 8 bases and J by 7 bases, with 4 bases of the junction left unmatched. The CDR3 protein is CASRTGLNTIYF. The CDR3 coding sequence is TGTGCCAGCCGGACAGGGTTGAACACCATATATTTT.

At least ten counts were recorded for this clonotype. The rearrangement joins TRBV3-1 to TRBJ2-7; 9 nucleotides line up with TRBD1. V shed 5 bases, J shed 6 bases, and the junction held 11 bases outside the gene matches. Germline-derived CDR1 and CDR2 are LGHDT and YNNKEL (reference sequence). The CDR3 has 15 amino acids. The CDR3 DNA reads TGTGCCAGCAGCTCTCGTGGGACAGGGATTGTCGAGCAGTACTTC. As protein: CASSSRGTGIVEQYF.

This clonotype counts as medium-sized. The chain has TRBV7-6 and TRBJ2-1; D ambiguous. Germline V lookup: CDR1 SGHVS, CDR2 FNYEAQ. The CDR3 length is 12 residues. V was cut by 0 bases and J by 7 bases, with 4 bases left in between. The CDR3 loop reads CASSLAVNEQFF. CDR3 nucleotides: TGTGCCAGCAGCTTAGCGGTGAATGAGCAGTTCTTC.

This clonotype was seen many times. The V and J genes are TRBV12-3 or TRBV12-4 and TRBJ2-1; TRBD1 is a possible D gene (6 bases). The CDR3 contains 15 residues. Trimming took off 3 bases at V and 8 bases at J, with 17 bases between the two ends. The chain's CDR3 is CASSFRYRVTDEQFF. The CDR3 DNA reads as TGTGCCAGCAGTTTCAGATACAGGGTGACGGATGAGCAGTTCTTC.

Ten or more counts support this clonotype. The CDR3 nucleotides read TGCGCCAGCAGCCGGCAGGGAACCACCGGGGAGCTGTTTTTT. Protein sequence: CASSRQGTTGELFF. The chain has TRBV10-2 and TRBJ2-2, with D tentatively TRBD1 (5 bases). CDR1 and CDR2 (germline): WSHSY, SAAADI. The CDR3 length is 14 residues. Trimming took off 6 bases at V and 4 bases at J, with 12 bases between the two ends.

This clonotype was detected many times. The chain links TRBV7-8 to TRBJ2-7; 9 nucleotides align to TRBD2. V was pared by 5 bases and J by 6 bases, with 8 bases of the junction left unmatched. This CDR3 contains 14 residues. Germline CDR1 is SGHVS and CDR2 is FQNEAQ. CDR3 coding DNA: TGTGCCAGCAGCCCGATAGCGGGGGCGGGCGAGCAGTACTTC. Protein product: CASSPIAGAGEQYF.